This T cell receptor (beta chain) was captured by sequencing in a study of cytomegalovirus exposure and HLA in healthy donors. Repertoires were generated with immunoSEQ multiplex PCR, while TCRdb's copy carries only in-frame clones and drops some. The sample contains approximately 160,000 clones, 96% of which appear only once. The CDR3 has 13 amino acids. V lost 9 bases, J lost 0 bases, and 4 bases stayed unmatched. Looked up from germline, CDR1 is SNHLY and CDR2 is FYNNEI. The TCR originated in a woman aged 18-29 years in good health and CMV-seronegative. The chain links TRBV2 to TRBJ1-1, with 7 bases that match TRBD1. The sequenced material came from PBMCs. CDR3 in DNA: TGTGCCAGGGGACAGAAAATGAACACTGAAGCTTTCTTT. It codes for CARGQKMNTEAFF.